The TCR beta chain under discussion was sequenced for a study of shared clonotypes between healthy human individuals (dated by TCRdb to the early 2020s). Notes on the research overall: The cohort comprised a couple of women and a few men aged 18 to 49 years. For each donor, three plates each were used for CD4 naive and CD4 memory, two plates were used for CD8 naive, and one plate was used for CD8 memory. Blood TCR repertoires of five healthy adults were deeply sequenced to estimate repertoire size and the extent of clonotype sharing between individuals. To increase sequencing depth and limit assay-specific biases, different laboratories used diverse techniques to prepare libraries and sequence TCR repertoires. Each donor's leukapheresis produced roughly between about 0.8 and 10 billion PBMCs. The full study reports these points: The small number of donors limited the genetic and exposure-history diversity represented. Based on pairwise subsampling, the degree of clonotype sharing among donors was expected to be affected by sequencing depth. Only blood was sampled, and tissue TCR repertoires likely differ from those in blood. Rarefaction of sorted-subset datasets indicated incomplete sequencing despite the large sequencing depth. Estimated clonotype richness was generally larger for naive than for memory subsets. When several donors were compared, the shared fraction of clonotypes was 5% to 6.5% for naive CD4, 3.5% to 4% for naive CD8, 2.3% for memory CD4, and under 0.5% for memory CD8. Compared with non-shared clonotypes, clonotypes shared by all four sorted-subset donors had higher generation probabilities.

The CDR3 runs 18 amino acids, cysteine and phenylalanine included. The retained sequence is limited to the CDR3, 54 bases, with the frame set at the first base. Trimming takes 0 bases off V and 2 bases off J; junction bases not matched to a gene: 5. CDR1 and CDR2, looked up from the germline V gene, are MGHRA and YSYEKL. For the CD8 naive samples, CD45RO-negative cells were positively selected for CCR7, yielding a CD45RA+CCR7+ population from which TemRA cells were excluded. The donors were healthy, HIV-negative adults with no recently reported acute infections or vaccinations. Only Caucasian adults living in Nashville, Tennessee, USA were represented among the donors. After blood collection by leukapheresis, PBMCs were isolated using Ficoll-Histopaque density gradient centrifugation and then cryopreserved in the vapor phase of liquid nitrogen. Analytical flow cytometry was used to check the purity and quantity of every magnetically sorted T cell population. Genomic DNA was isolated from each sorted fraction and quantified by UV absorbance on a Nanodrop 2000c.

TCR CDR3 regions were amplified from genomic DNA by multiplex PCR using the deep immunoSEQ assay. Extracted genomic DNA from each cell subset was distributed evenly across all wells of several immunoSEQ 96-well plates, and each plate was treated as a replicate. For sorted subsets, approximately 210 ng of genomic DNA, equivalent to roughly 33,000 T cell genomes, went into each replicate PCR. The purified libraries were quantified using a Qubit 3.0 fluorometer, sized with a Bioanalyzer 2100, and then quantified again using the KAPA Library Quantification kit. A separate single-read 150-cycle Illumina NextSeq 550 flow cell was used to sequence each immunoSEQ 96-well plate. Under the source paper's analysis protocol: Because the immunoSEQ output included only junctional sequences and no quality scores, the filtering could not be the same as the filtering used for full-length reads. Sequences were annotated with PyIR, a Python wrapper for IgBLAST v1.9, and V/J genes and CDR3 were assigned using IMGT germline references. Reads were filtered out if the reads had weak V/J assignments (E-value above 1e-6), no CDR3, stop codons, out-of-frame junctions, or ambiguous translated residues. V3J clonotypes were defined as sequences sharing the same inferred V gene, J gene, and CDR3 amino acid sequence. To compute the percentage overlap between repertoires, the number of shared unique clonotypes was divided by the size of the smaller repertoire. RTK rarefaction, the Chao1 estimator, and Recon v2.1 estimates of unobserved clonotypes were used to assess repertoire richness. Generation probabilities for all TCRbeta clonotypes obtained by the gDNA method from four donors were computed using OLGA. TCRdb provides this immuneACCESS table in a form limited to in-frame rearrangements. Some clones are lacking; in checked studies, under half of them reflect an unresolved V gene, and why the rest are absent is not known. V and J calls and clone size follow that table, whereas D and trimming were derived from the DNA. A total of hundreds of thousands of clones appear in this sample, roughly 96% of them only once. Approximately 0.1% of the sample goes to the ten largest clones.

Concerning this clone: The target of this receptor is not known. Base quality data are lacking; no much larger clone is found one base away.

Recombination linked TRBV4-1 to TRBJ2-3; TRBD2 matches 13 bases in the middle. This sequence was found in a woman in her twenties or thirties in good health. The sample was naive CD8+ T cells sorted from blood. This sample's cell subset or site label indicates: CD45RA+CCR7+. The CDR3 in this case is CASSQDGTSGVYTDTQYF. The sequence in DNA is TGCGCCAGCAGCCAAGATGGGACTAGCGGGGTTTACACAGATACGCAGTATTTT.